Sequencing of this T cell receptor (beta chain) was carried out in a study of T-cell reconstitution after alpha-beta-depleted transplantation in children. This clonotype has a handful of counts. Preparation of the TCRbeta library was carried out with unique molecular identifiers. TCRdb ran MiXCR on the PCR reads and lists one entry per CDR3 protein. The sample records about 600,000 distinct CDR3 sequences, 10% to 15% being singletons. CDR3 length: 12 residues. Trimming took 6 bases from V and 4 from J, leaving 12 bases between them. Germline CDR1 and CDR2: DFQATT and SNEGSKA (reference sequence). This receptor was taken from a male patient between 5 and 17 years old who had a stem cell transplant for acute myeloid leukemia, so the T cells may come from the graft donor. This rearrangement joins TRBV20-1 to TRBJ1-2, with unresolved D. Sequenced here: PBMCs, mostly from graft donor cells, sampled 360 days after TCRalphabeta/CD19-depleted stem cell transplant. Written as DNA, the CDR3 is TGCAGTGCCCAAGACTGGGTCTATGGCTACACCTTC. It translates to CSAQDWVYGYTF.